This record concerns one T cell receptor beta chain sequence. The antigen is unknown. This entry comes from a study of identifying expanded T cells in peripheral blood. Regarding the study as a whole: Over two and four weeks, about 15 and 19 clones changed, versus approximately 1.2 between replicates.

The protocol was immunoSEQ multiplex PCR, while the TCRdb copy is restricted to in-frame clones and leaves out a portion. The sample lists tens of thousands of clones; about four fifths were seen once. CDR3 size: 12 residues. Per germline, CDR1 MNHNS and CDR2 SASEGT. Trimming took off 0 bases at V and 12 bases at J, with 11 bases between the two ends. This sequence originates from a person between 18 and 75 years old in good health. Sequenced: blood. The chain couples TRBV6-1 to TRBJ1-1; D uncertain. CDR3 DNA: TGTGCCAGCAGTGAAGCCCCGAGCCGAACTTTCTTT. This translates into CASSEAPSRTFF.